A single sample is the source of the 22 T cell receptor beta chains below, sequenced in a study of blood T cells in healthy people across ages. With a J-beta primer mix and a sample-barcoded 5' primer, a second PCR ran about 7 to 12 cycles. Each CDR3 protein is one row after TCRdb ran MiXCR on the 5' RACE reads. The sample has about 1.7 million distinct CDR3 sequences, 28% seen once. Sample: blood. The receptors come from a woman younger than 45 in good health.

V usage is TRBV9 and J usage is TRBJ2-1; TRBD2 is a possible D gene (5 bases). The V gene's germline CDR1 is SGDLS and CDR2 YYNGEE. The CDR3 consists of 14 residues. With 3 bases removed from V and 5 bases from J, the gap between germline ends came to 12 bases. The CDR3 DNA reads TGTGCCAGCAGCGCCTCTATCGGGGACAATGAGCAGTTCTTC. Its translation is CASSASIGDNEQFF.

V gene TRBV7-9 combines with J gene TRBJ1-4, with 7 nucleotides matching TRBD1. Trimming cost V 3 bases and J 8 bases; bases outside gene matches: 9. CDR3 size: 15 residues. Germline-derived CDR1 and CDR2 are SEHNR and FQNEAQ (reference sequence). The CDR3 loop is CASSFSSGQLEKLFF. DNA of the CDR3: TGTGCCAGCAGCTTTTCGTCGGGACAGCTCGAAAAACTGTTTTTT. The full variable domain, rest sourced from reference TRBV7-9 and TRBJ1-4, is DTGVSQNPRHKITKRGQNVTFRCDPISEHNRLYWYRQTLGQGPEFLTYFQNEAQLEKSRLLSDRFSAERPKGSFSTLEIQRTEQGDSAMYLCASSFSSGQLEKLFFGSGTQLSVL.

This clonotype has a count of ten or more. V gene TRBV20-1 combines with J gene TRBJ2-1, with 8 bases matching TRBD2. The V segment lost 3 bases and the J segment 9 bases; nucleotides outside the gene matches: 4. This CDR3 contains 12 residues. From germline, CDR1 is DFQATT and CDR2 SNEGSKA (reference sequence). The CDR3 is CSASGRAGEQFF. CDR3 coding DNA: TGCAGTGCTAGCGGGAGGGCCGGTGAGCAGTTCTTC.

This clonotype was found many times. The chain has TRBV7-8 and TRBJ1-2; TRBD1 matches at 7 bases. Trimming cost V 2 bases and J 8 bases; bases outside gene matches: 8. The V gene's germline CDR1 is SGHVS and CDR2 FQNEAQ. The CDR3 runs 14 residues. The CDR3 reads CASSLSGGAWGYTF. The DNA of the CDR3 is TGTGCCAGCAGCTTATCAGGGGGAGCGTGGGGCTACACCTTC. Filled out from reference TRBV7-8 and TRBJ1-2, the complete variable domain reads GAGVSQSPRYKVAKRGQDVALRCDPISGHVSLFWYQQALGQGPEFLTYFQNEAQLDKSGLPSDRFFAERPEGSVSTLKIQRTQQEDSAVYLCASSLSGGAWGYTFGSGTRLTVV.

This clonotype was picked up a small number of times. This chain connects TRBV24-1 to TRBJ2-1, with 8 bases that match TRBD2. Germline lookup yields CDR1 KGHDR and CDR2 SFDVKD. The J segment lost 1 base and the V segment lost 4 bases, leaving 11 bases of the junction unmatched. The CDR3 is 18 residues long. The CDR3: CATSDRSPGGVSYNEQFF. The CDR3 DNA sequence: TGTGCCACCAGTGACCGCTCCCCCGGGGGGGTGTCCTACAATGAGCAGTTCTTC.

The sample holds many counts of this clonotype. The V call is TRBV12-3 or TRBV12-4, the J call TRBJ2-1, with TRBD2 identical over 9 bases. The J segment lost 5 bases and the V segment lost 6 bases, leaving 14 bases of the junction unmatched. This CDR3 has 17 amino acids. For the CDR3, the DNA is TGTGCCAGCAGAGGAGGAGCGGGAGGCCTACCAAACAATGAGCAGTTCTTC. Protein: CASRGGAGGLPNNEQFF.

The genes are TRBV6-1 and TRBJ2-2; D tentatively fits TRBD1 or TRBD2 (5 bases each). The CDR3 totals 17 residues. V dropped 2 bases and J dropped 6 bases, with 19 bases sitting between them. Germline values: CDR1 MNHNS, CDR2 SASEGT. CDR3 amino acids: CASSERTGTVNAGELFF. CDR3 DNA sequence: TGTGCCAGCAGTGAAAGGACCGGGACGGTTAACGCCGGGGAGCTGTTTTTT.

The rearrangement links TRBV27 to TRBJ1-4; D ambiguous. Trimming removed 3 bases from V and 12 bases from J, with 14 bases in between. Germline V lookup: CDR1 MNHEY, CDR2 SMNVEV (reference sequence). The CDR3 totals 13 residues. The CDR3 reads CASSFRRTEELFF. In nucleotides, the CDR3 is TGTGCCAGCAGTTTCCGACGCACTGAGGAACTGTTTTTT.

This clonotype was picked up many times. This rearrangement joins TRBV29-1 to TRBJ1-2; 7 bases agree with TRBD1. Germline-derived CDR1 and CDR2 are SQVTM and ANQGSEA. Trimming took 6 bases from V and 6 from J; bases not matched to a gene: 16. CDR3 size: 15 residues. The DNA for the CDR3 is TGCAGCGTAGAAACAGGGGATGGACCTTTGGATGGCTACACCTTC. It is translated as CSVETGDGPLDGYTF.

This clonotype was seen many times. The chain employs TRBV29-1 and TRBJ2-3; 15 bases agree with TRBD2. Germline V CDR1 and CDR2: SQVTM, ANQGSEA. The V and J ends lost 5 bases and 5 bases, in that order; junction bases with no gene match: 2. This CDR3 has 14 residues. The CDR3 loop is CSVSGLAGGDTQYF. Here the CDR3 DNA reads TGCAGCGTTTCGGGACTAGCGGGAGGAGATACGCAGTATTTT.

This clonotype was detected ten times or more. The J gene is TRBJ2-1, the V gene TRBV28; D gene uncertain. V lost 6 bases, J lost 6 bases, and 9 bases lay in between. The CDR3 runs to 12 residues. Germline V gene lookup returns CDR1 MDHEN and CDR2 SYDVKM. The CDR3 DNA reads TGTGCCAGCAGACAGACCACCAATGAGCAGTTCTTC. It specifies CASRQTTNEQFF.

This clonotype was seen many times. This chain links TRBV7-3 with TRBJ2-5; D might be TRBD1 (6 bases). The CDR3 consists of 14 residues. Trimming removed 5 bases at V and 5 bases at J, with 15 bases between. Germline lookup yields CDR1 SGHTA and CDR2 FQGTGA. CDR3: CASSPQGRGETQYF. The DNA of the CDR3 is TGTGCCAGCAGCCCACAGGGACGAGGGGAGACCCAGTACTTC.

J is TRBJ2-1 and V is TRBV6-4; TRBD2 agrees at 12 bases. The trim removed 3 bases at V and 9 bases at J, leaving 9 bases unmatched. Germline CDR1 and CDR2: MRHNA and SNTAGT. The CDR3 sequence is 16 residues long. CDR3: CASSETLAGGMGEQFF. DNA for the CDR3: TGTGCCAGCAGTGAAACTCTAGCGGGAGGGATGGGTGAGCAGTTCTTC.

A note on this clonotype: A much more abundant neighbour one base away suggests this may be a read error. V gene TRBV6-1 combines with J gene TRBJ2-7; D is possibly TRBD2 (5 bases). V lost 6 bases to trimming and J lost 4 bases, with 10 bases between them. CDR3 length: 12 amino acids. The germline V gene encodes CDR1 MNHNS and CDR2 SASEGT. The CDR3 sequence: CASREATYEQYF. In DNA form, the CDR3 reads TGTGCCAGCAGGGAGGCTACTTACGAGCAGTACTTC.

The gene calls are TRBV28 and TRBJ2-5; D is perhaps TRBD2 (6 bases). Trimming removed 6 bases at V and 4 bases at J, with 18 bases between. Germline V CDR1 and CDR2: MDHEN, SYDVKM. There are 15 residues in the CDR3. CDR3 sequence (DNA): TGTGCCAGCAGACCACCCGGGACTTCGAGAGAGACCCAGTACTTC. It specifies CASRPPGTSRETQYF.

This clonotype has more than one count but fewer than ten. Written as DNA, the CDR3 is TGCAGTGCTAGTCTCAGGGGGGGAGAGGGCTACACCTTC. It translates to CSASLRGGEGYTF. The chain uses TRBV20-1 and TRBJ1-2, with 7 positions matching TRBD1. With V trimmed by 3 bases and J by 8 bases, 9 bases remained unmatched. CDR1 and CDR2 from the germline V gene are DFQATT and SNEGSKA (reference sequence). CDR3 length: 13 amino acids.

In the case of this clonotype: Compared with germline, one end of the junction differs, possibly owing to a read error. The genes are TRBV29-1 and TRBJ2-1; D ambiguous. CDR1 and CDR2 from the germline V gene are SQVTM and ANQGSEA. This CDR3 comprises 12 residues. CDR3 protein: CSVLSGRNERFF. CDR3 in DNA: TGCAGCGTTTTATCAGGCCGGAATGAGCGGTTCTTC.

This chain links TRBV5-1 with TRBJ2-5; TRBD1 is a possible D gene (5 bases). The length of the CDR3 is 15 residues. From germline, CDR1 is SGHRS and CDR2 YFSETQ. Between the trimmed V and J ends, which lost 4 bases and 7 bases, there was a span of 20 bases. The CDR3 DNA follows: TGCGCCAGCAGCCTATACGGCAGGGATGTGGGGACCCAGTACTTC. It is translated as CASSLYGRDVGTQYF.

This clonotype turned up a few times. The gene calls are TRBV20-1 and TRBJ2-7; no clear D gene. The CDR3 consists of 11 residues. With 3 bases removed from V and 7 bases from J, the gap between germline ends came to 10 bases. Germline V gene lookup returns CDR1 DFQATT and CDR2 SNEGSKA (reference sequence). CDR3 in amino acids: CSASGDREQYF. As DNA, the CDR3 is TGCAGTGCTAGTGGGGATCGGGAGCAGTACTTC.

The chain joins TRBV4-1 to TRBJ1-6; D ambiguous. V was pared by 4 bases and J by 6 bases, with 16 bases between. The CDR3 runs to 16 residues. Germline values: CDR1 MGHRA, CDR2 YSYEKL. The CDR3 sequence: CASSLWTEQCNSPLHF. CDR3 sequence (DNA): TGCGCCAGCAGCCTCTGGACTGAACAATGTAATTCACCCCTCCACTTT.

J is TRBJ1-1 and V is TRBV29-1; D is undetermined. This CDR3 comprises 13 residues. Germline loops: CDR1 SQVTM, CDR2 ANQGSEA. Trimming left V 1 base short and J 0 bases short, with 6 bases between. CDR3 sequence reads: CSVEGHLNTEAFF. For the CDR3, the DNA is TGCAGCGTTGAAGGCCACCTGAACACTGAAGCTTTCTTT.

Here the CDR3 reads CASGPVNEQYF. For the CDR3, the DNA is TGTGCTAGTGGCCCGGTCAATGAGCAGTACTTC. The V call is TRBV12-5, the J call TRBJ2-1, with no clear D. Gene TRBJ2-7 matches the end of the DNA better, so the J call may be wrong. CDR1 is LGHNT, CDR2 FRNRAP, per germline. The CDR3 is 11 amino acids.